One TCR beta chain is described in this entry. This sample is part of a study of control samples from healthy donors and cancer patients. CDR1 is SEHNR and CDR2 is FQNEAQ in the germline V gene (reference sequence). The V gene lost 4 bases and the J gene lost 4 bases, with 13 bases spanning the gap. This CDR3 contains 14 residues. Sequenced by immunoSEQ multiplex PCR; TCRdb stores in-frame clones only, minus some. The repertoire holds 100,000 or so clones, with approximately 78% as singletons. This TCR came from a woman aged 60-75 years in good health. The sample was blood. The rearrangement uses TRBV7-9 and TRBJ1-1; D is perhaps TRBD1 (5 bases). This CDR3 is CASSSGAQSTEAFF. In DNA form, the CDR3 reads TGTGCCAGCAGCTCCGGGGCCCAGAGCACTGAAGCTTTCTTT.